This paragraph covers one TCR beta chain sequence. Its specificity is unknown. The sample is drawn from a study of blood T cells in healthy people across ages. Study-level points and caveats: Donor CMV status, an unknown factor, possibly confounded changes in expanded clonotypes. The authors considered diversity estimates from one million T cells to be underestimates.

At least 5 micrograms of total RNA were extracted per sample. With V trimmed by 4 bases and J by 8 bases, 7 bases remained unmatched. The CDR3 covers 13 residues. Germline-derived CDR1 and CDR2 are MDHEN and SYDVKM. A sample-barcoded 5' primer and a J-beta primer mix were used in a second PCR of roughly 7 to 11 cycles. Sequencing of every sample gave 2.5 million or more CDR3-containing paired-end reads. MiXCR was run by TCRdb on the 5' RACE reads, yielding one entry per CDR3 protein. The sample has approximately 880,000 distinct CDR3 sequences, roughly 52% seen once. The clonotype was recovered from a man aged 25-45 years in good health. The chain carries TRBV28 and TRBJ1-2; TRBD1 matches at 7 bases. Sequencing was carried out using blood. CDR3 coding DNA: TGTGCCAGCAGTTCTGACAGGGATCAAGGCTACACCTTC. It codes for CASSSDRDQGYTF.